These 20 T cell receptor beta chains were sequenced from one sample in a study of radiotherapy plus CTLA-4 blockade in lung cancer. Generated by immunoSEQ multiplex PCR, the TCRdb table keeps only in-frame clones and is missing some. The sample contains tens of thousands of clones, almost 80% of which appear only once. The specimen was peripheral blood, collected from a patient treated with radiotherapy plus ipilimumab. These receptors all come from a human donor with non-small cell lung cancer who had stable disease on radiotherapy plus ipilimumab.

The chain recombines TRBV27 with TRBJ2-7, with 7 bases aligning to TRBD1. The CDR3 runs 15 residues. Germline lookup yields CDR1 MNHEY and CDR2 SMNVEV (reference sequence). The V gene end was trimmed by 3 bases and the J gene end by 0 bases; junction bases not matched to a gene: 5. CDR3 region: CASSFPGQLSYEQYF. The CDR3 coding sequence is TGTGCCAGCAGTTTTCCGGGACAGCTCTCCTACGAGCAGTACTTC.

The genes are TRBV19 and TRBJ2-2, with a tentative D call TRBD2 (5 bases). The CDR3 loop spans 15 amino acids. V shed 3 bases and J shed 4 bases, with 12 bases lying between them. The germline V gene has CDR1 LNHDA and CDR2 SQIVND (reference sequence). The CDR3, as DNA: TGTGCCAGTAGTATGAAGAGGGTTTTCACCGGGGAGCTGTTTTTT. Translating gives CASSMKRVFTGELFF.

The genes are TRBV11-2 and TRBJ2-1; tentative D call: TRBD1 (6 bases). The V gene lost 5 bases and the J gene lost 8 bases, with 13 bases spanning the gap. CDR1 is SGHAT and CDR2 is FQNNGV in the germline V gene. CDR3 length equals 13 residues. CDR3 coding DNA: TGTGCCAGCAGCACAGGACAGCTATATGAGCAGTTCTTC. Residues: CASSTGQLYEQFF.

This clone is labeled medium-sized. The chain uses TRBV6-6 and TRBJ1-4; D may be TRBD1 (6 bases). The V gene lost 5 bases and the J gene lost 5 bases, with 9 bases spanning the gap. Germline values: CDR1 MNHNY, CDR2 SVGAGI (reference sequence). The CDR3 sequence is 13 residues long. CDR3 residues: CASSPDSNEKLFF. The CDR3 DNA reads TGTGCCAGCAGTCCGGACAGCAATGAAAAACTGTTTTTT.

The V call is TRBV5-1, the J call TRBJ2-1, with 8 bases identical to TRBD1. V lost 3 bases to trimming and J lost 0 bases; unmatched junction nucleotides: 11. CDR1 and CDR2 from the germline V gene are SGHRS and YFSETQ. The CDR3 totals 18 residues. CDR3: CASSSGQGLGVSYNEQFF. The DNA for the CDR3 is TGCGCCAGCAGCTCAGGACAGGGATTGGGGGTCTCCTACAATGAGCAGTTCTTC.

This sequence joins TRBV16 and TRBJ1-6, with D possibly being TRBD1 (5 bases). V gave up 4 bases and J gave up 10 bases, with 14 bases separating them. The CDR3 contains 14 residues. Looked up from germline, CDR1 is KGHSY and CDR2 is FQNENV. This chain's CDR3 is CASSPDRLQSPLHF. The CDR3 region has the DNA TGTGCCAGCAGCCCTGACAGACTCCAATCACCCCTCCACTTT.

This clone was recorded a few times. V and J are TRBV9 and TRBJ2-1, with 7 bases fitting TRBD2. Looked up from germline, CDR1 is SGDLS and CDR2 is YYNGEE. V trimming: 3 bases; J trimming: 0 bases; junction bases outside the gene matches: 9. The CDR3 has 17 amino acids. CDR3 sequence: CASSGRFSGPSYNEQFF. As DNA, the CDR3 is TGTGCCAGCAGCGGGCGATTTAGCGGGCCCTCCTACAATGAGCAGTTCTTC.

This chain uses TRBV5-1 with TRBJ2-5, with D possibly being TRBD1 or TRBD2 (5 bases each). CDR1 is SGHRS and CDR2 is YFSETQ in the germline V gene. The CDR3 extends over 16 amino acids. The V end was cut by 3 bases, the J end by 4 bases, with 19 bases between. The CDR3 reads CASSYAMGTEGETQYF. CDR3 nucleotide sequence: TGCGCCAGCAGCTACGCGATGGGGACGGAAGGAGAGACCCAGTACTTC.

This chain joins TRBV7-3 and TRBJ1-1; D not certain. The CDR3 is 14 amino acids. The germline V gene encodes CDR1 SGHTA and CDR2 FQGTGA. V was shortened by 5 bases and J by 5 bases, with 15 bases between the two germline ends. The CDR3 coding sequence is TGTGCCAGCAGCACCAGTGACTCGGGGACTGAAGCTTTCTTT. It specifies CASSTSDSGTEAFF.

V usage is TRBV27 and J usage is TRBJ2-7; 7 bases are a match to TRBD1. From germline, CDR1 is MNHEY and CDR2 SMNVEV (reference sequence). V was clipped by 0 bases and J by 3 bases; unmatched bases: 14. CDR3 length: 18 residues. The CDR3, as DNA: TGTGCCAGCAGTTTATCAGGACTGAGCGGACAGGAATTCTACGAGCAGTACTTC. Translating gives CASSLSGLSGQEFYEQYF.

This clone has just a few counts. The J gene is TRBJ1-5, the V gene TRBV6-5, with D perhaps TRBD1 (6 bases). There are 14 residues in the CDR3. The germline V and J ends were trimmed by 0 bases and 5 bases, with 8 bases remaining between them. CDR1 MNHEY and CDR2 SVGAGI come from the germline V gene. The CDR3 bases are TGTGCCAGCAGTTACTCAGGGGGGGATCAGCCCCAGCATTTT. It translates to CASSYSGGDQPQHF.

The chain uses TRBV20-1 and TRBJ1-1; D possibly corresponds to TRBD1 (5 bases). The CDR3 spans 10 residues. Per germline, CDR1 DFQATT and CDR2 SNEGSKA (reference sequence). Trimming removed 5 bases from V and 7 bases from J, with 8 bases in between. The chain's CDR3 is CSAGALEAFF. The DNA of the CDR3 is TGCAGTGCTGGGGCCCTTGAAGCTTTCTTT.

V is TRBV4-1 and J is TRBJ2-3, with TRBD2 identical over 7 bases. The CDR3 runs 14 residues. Germline CDR1 is MGHRA and CDR2 is YSYEKL. Trimming cost V 1 base and J 7 bases; bases outside gene matches: 5. The DNA for the CDR3 is TGCGCCAGCAGCCAAGCTCTGGGGGGGTATACGCAGTATTTT. It is translated as CASSQALGGYTQYF.

The J gene is TRBJ2-5, the V gene TRBV10-2; D perhaps matches TRBD2 (6 bases). The last part of the DNA fits TRBJ2-7 better; the J call may be wrong. This CDR3 comprises 14 residues. CDR1 and CDR2 (germline): WSHSY, SAAADI. CDR3 DNA: TGCGCCAGCAGTGAGTCGGGGGGCTCCTACGAGCAGTACTTC. Its protein product is CASSESGGSYEQYF.

In DNA form, the CDR3 reads TGTGCCAGTAGTAAGGGACAGGCTTACGAGCAGTACGTC. It is translated as CASSKGQAYEQYV. The chain uses TRBV19 and TRBJ2-7; 8 nucleotides line up with TRBD1. Germline values: CDR1 LNHDA, CDR2 SQIVND (reference sequence). The CDR3 is 13 residues long. J gave up 4 bases and V 4 bases, and 3 bases lay outside the gene matches.

The rearrangement links TRBV10-3 to TRBJ2-1; 9 positions agree with TRBD2. Trimming removed 5 bases from V and 3 bases from J; junction bases left unmatched: 5. CDR3 length: 15 residues. The V gene's germline CDR1 is ENHRY and CDR2 SYGVKD. CDR3 nucleotide sequence: TGTGCCATCAGTCTTGGGACTAGCAACTACAATGAGCAGTTCTTC. This encodes CAISLGTSNYNEQFF.

J is TRBJ2-3 and V is TRBV5-8; D gene ambiguous. The CDR3 loop spans 19 amino acids. Per germline, CDR1 SGHTS and CDR2 YDEGEE. The germline V and J ends were trimmed by 0 bases and 6 bases, with 26 bases remaining between them. CDR3 bases: TGTGCCAGCAGCTTGGGTGAATTGGACCCACCCGCCGTTGTGGATACGCAGTATTTT. This encodes CASSLGELDPPAVVDTQYF.

The CDR3 region has the DNA TGTGCCAGCAGCACGGACAGAAACACTGAAGCTTTCTTT. Translation gives CASSTDRNTEAFF. The chain uses TRBV11-2 and TRBJ1-1; the D gene is possibly TRBD1 (6 bases). V lost 5 bases and J 2 bases, leaving 9 bases between the germline ends. This CDR3 contains 13 residues. CDR1 SGHAT and CDR2 FQNNGV come from the germline V gene.

V and J are TRBV6-1 and TRBJ1-2, with D hard to call. V was pared by 7 bases and J by 3 bases, with 12 bases between. This CDR3 region has 13 residues. Germline lookup yields CDR1 MNHNS and CDR2 SASEGT. The CDR3 nucleotides read TGTGCCAGCACCCTGAGACCGGACTATGGCTACACCTTC. Its translation: CASTLRPDYGYTF.

The chain joins TRBV28 to TRBJ1-1; D call uncertain. V gave up 2 bases and J gave up 1 base, with 11 bases separating them. CDR1 MDHEN and CDR2 SYDVKM come from the germline V gene. The CDR3 covers 15 residues. The CDR3 here is CASSLPVGRNTEAFF. CDR3 bases: TGTGCCAGCAGTTTACCCGTAGGACGGAACACTGAAGCTTTCTTT.